The 3 T cell receptor beta chains given below trace back to one sample, sequenced in a study of control samples from healthy donors and cancer patients. Method: immunoSEQ multiplex PCR; TCRdb's copy keeps in-frame clones and lacks some. The sample consists of about 75,000 clones, 94% of them appearing once. Source material: blood. These receptors were obtained from a woman in her forties in good health.

The V and J genes are TRBV6-5 and TRBJ1-1; tentatively, D is TRBD1 (5 bases). The CDR3 loop spans 15 amino acids. The V end lost 7 bases, the J end lost 2 bases, and 17 bases lay between the germline ends. Germline values: CDR1 MNHEY, CDR2 SVGAGI. The CDR3 loop is CASNGATGFNTEAFF. CDR3 nucleotides: TGTGCCAGCAACGGTGCCACAGGTTTTAACACTGAAGCTTTCTTT.

The chain is built from TRBV7-9 and TRBJ2-3; 8 nucleotides match TRBD2. There are 14 residues in the CDR3. Germline CDR1 is SEHNR and CDR2 is FQNEAQ (reference sequence). After removal of 7 bases from V and 3 bases from J, the junction contained 6 bases not matched to a gene. CDR3 residues: CASIREGGTDTQYF. The CDR3 coding sequence is TGTGCCAGCATCCGGGAGGGCGGTACAGATACGCAGTATTTT.

The chain carries TRBV5-8 and TRBJ2-3, with a tentative D call TRBD2 (5 bases). Trimming took 2 bases from V and 3 from J, leaving 13 bases between them. The CDR3 contains 15 residues. Per the germline V gene, CDR1 is SGHTS and CDR2 is YDEGEE. This CDR3 reads CASSLAVIGTDTQYF. For the CDR3, the DNA is TGTGCCAGCAGCTTAGCGGTAATTGGGACAGATACGCAGTATTTT. Variable domain in full (rest from reference TRBV5-8 and TRBJ2-3): EAGVTQSPTHLIKTRGQQATLRCSPISGHTSVYWYQQALGLGLQFLLWYDEGEERNRGNFPPRFSGRQFPNYSSELNVNALELEDSALYLCASSLAVIGTDTQYFGPGTRLTVL.